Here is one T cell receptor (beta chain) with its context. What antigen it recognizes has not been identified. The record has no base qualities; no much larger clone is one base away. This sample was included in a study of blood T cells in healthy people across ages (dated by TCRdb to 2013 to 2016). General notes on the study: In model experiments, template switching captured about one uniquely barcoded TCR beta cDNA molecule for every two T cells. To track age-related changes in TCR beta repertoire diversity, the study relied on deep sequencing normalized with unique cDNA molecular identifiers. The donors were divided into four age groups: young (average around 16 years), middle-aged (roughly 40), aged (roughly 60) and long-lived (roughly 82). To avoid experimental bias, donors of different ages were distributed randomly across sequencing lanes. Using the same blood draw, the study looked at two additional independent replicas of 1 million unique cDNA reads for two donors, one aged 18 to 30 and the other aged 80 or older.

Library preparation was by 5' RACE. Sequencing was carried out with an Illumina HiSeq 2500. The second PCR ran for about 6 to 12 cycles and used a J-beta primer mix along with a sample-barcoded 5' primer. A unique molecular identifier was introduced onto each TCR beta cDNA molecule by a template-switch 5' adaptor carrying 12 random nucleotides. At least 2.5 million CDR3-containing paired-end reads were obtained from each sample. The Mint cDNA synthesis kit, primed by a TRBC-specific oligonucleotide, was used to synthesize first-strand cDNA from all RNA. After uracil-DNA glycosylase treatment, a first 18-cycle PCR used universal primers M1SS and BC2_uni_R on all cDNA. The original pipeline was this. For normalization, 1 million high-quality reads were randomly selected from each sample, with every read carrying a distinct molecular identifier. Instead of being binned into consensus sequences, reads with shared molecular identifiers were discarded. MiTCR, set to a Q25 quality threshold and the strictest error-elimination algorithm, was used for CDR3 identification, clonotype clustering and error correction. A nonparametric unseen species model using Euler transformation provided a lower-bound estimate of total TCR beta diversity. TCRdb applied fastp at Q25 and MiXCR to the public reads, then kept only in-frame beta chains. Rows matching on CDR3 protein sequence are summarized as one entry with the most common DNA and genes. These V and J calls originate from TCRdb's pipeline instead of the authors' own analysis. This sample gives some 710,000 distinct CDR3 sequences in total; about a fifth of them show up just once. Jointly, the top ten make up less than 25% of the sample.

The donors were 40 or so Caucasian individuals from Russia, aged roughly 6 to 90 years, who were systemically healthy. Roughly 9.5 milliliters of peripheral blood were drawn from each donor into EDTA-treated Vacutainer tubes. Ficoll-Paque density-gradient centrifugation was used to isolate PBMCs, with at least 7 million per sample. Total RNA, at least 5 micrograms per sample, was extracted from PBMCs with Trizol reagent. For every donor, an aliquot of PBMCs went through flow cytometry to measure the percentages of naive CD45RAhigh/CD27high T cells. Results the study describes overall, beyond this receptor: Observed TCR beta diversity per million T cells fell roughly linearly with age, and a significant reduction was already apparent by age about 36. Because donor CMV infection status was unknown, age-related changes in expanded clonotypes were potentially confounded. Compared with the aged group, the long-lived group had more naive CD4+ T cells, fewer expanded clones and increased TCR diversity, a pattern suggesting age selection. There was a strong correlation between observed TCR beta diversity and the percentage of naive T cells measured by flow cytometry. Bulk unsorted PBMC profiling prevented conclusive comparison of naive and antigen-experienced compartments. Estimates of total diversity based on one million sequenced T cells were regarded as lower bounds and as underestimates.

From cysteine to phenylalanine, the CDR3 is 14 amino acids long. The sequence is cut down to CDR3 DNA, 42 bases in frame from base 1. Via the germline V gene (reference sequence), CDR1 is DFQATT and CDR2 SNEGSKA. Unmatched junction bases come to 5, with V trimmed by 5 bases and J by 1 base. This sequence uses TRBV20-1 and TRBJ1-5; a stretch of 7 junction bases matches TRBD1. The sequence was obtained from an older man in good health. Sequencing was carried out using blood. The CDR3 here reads CSAWDRQSNQPQHF. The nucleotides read TGCAGTGCTTGGGACAGACAAAGCAATCAGCCCCAGCATTTT.